Listed here is a single T cell receptor beta chain. The data stem from a study of blood T cell repertoires in COVID-19. Across the whole study: Both acute and convalescent COVID-19 samples were obtained from the United States, Italy and Spain.

TCRdb's table, derived via immunoSEQ multiplex PCR, lists solely in-frame clones and lacks some. This sample carries about 170,000 clones, 85% of them seen once, and the ten largest clones take roughly 3%. This CDR3 contains 15 residues. Germline V gene data show CDR1 as KGHDR and CDR2 as SFDVKD. V was clipped by 7 bases and J by 3 bases; unmatched bases: 4. What was sequenced was peripheral blood. This chain uses TRBV24-1 with TRBJ2-2; 10 bases are a match to TRBD2. This clonotype was obtained from a human donor with acute or convalescent COVID-19. The donor label of this sample is uncertain. For the CDR3, the DNA is TGTGCCACCAGACCGAGCGGGGGGGACACCGGGGAGCTGTTTTTT. This translates into CATRPSGGDTGELFF.